This T cell receptor (beta chain) was captured by sequencing in a study of graft-versus-host responses after intestinal transplantation. The method was immunoSEQ multiplex PCR; TCRdb's version includes in-frame clones alone and lacks a portion of them. The sample yields approximately 78,000 clones, around 87% seen once. A word on this clone: The antigen is undetermined.

The CDR3 loop spans 14 amino acids. Germline V gene lookup returns CDR1 GTSNPN and CDR2 SVGIG (reference sequence). V trimming: 0 bases; J trimming: 5 bases; junction bases outside the gene matches: 4. V usage is TRBV30 and J usage is TRBJ2-7; 10 bases line up with TRBD1. This sequence originates from a human donor who was the organ donor for an intestinal transplant. Sequenced here: unstimulated CD8+ T cells sorted from spleen or lymph node cells, sampled before transplant. The CDR3 loop is CAWSVLGQGDEQYF. CDR3 coding DNA: TGTGCCTGGAGTGTACTAGGACAGGGGGACGAGCAGTACTTC.